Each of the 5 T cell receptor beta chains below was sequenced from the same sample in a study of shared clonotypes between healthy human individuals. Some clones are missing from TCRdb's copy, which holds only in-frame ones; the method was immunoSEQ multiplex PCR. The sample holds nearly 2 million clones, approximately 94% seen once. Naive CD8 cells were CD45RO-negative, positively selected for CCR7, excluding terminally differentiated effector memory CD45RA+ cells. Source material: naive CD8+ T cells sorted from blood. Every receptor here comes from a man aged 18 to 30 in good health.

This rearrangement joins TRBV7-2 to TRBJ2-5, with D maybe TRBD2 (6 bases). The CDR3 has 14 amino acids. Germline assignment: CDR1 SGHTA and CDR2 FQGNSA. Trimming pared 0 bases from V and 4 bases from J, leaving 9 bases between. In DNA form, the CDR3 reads TGTGCCAGCAGCTTAGCAACTAGCCCAGAGACCCAGTACTTC. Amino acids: CASSLATSPETQYF.

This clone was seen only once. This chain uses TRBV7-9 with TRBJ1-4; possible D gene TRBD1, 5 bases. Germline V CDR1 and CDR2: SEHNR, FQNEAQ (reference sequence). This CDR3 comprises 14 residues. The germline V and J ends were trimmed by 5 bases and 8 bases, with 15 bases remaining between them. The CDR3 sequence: CASSPGGGREKLFF. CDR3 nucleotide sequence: TGTGCCAGCAGCCCCGGCGGGGGTCGGGAAAAACTGTTTTTT.

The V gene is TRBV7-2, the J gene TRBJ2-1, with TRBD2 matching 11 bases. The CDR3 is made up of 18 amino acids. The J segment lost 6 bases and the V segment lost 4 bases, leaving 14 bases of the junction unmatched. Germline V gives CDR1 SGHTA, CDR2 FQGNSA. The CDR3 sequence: CASSSSLAGGLLGNEQFF. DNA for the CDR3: TGTGCCAGCAGCTCCTCCCTAGCGGGAGGACTACTTGGCAATGAGCAGTTCTTC.

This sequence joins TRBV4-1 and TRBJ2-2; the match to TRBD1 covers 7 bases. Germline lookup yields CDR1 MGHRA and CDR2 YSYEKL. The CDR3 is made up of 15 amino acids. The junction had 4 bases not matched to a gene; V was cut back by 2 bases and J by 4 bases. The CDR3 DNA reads TGCGCCAGCAGCCAACTTACAGGGGTCACCGGGGAGCTGTTTTTT. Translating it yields CASSQLTGVTGELFF.

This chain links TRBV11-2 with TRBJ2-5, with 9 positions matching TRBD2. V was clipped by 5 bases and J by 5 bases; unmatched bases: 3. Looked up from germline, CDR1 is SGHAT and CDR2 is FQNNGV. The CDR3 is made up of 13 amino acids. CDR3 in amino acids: CASSIGLAETQYF. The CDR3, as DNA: TGTGCCAGCAGCATAGGACTAGCGGAGACCCAGTACTTC.